This T cell receptor beta chain was found in a study of blood T cell repertoires in COVID-19. Assay used: immunoSEQ multiplex PCR; TCRdb lists only in-frame clones, some missing. In the table there are about 200,000 clones, approximately 86% of which are singletons. The source is a woman in her 30s who had been exposed to COVID-19. The sequencing input was PBMCs or T cells enriched from blood (not recorded which).

In DNA, the CDR3 is TGTGCCATCGTGTCATTAGCGGACGGGTCCTATGGCTACACCTTC. Residues: CAIVSLADGSYGYTF. The chain joins TRBV28 to TRBJ1-2; D uncertain. CDR1 MDHEN and CDR2 SYDVKM come from the germline V gene. The V gene lost 10 bases and the J gene lost 4 bases, with 22 bases spanning the gap. CDR3 length: 15 residues.